This T cell receptor beta chain was observed in a study of blood T cells in healthy people across ages. Study results and limitations: TCR beta diversity was tightly associated with the proportion of naive T cells.

A remark on this clonotype: The antigen remains undetermined. An end of the junction does not agree with germline; a read error may underlie this.

Sample-barcoded 5' priming and a J-beta primer mix drove a second PCR of roughly 7 to 11 cycles. Each cDNA molecule was tagged by a template-switch adaptor with 12 random nucleotides. TCRdb independently ran MiXCR on the 5' RACE reads; one entry per CDR3 protein. The table has hundreds of thousands of distinct CDR3 sequences, roughly 44% seen once; the top ten hold approximately 20%. The sample was blood. The TCR comes from a man aged 55 to 70 in good health.

The chain's CDR3 is CTISDPMDPGQGNIQYF. Written as DNA, the CDR3 is TGTACCATCAGTGACCCCATGGACCCGGGACAGGGGAACATTCAGTACTTC. The chain is built from TRBV10-3 and TRBJ2-4, with 10 positions matching TRBD1. Per germline, CDR1 ENHRY and CDR2 SYGVKD. The CDR3 loop spans 17 amino acids.